This TCR beta chain was identified in a study of immune heterogeneity within non-small cell lung tumors. Whole-study findings and limits: Each patient largely had their own distinct set of high-frequency T-cell receptor beta clonotypes. While identical dominant CDR3 beta clonotypes recurred across tumor sites within a patient, high-frequency clones unique to individual sites also appeared. Local T-cell clonality correlated moderately but significantly with local tumor mutational burden (R about 0.36).

Bulk tumor genomic DNA, around 580 ng per sample, was used as template. Biopsies that were spaced far apart were taken, several per primary tumor, during surgery. Samples came from untreated patients having curative surgery for newly diagnosed non-small cell lung cancer. Samples were obtained from newly diagnosed non-small cell lung cancer patients who were having surgery with curative intent. Within the sample, this clonotype is medium-sized. Its antigen is currently unknown. This CDR3 is 14 amino acids long. Germline assignment: CDR1 MDHEN and CDR2 SYDVKM. The V end was cut by 0 bases, the J end by 14 bases, with 14 bases between. CDR3 of TCR beta was amplified by multiplex PCR that used 32 V and 13 J primers. From the multiplex PCR reads, TCRdb called clonotypes with MiXCR, one entry per CDR3 protein. In the table there are some 5,000 distinct CDR3 sequences, roughly a third of which are singletons.

This TCR came from a woman in her forties or fifties with non-small cell lung cancer. This rearrangement joins TRBV28 to TRBJ1-6; unclear D gene. The sequencing sample was made of lung tumor tissue. DNA of the CDR3: TGTGCCAGCAGTTTATGGGGTGGTGAAGCTGCCCTCCACTTT. Translation gives CASSLWGGEAALHF. Full variable domain (rest looked up from reference TRBV28 and TRBJ1-6): DVKVTQSSRYLVKRTGEKVFLECVQDMDHENMFWYRQDPGLGLRLIYFSYDVKMKEKGDIPEGYSVSREKKERFSLILESASTNQTSMYLCASSLWGGEAALHFGNGTRLTVT.